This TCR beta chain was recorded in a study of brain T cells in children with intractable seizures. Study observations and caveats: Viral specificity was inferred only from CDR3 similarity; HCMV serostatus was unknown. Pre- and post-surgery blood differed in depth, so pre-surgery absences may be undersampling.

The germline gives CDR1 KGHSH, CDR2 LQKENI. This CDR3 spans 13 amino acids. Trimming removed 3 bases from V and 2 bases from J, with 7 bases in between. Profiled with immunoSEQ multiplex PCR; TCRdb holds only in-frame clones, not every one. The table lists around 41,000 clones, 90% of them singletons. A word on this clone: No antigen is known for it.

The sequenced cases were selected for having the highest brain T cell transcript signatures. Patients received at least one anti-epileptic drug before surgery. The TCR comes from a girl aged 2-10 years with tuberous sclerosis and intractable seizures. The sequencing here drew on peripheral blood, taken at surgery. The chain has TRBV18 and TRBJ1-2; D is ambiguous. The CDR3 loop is CASSPRVNYGYTF. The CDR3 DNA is TGTGCCAGCTCACCTAGGGTAAACTATGGCTACACCTTC.